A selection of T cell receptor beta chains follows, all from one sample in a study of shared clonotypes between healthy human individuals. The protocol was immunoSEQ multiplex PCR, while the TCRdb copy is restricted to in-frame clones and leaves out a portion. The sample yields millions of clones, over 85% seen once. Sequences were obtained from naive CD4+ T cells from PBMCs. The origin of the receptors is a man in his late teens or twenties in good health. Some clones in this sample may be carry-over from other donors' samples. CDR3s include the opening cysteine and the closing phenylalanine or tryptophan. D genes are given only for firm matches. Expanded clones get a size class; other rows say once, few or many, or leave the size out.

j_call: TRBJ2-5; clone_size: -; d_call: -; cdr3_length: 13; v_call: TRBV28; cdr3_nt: TGTGCCAGCAGCTCGACAGTAATCGAGACCCAGTACTTC; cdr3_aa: CASSSTVIETQYF
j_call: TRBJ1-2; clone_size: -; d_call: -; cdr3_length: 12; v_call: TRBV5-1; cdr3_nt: TGCGCCAGCAGCTTTGTACCTGATGTCTACACCTTC; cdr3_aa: CASSFVPDVYTF
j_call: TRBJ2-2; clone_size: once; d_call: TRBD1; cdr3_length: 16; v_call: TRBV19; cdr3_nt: TGTGCCAGTAGTATAAAACAGGGGGCATCTACCGGGGAGCTGTTTTTT; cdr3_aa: CASSIKQGASTGELFF
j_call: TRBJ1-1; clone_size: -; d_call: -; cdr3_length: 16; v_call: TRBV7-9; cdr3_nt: TGTGCCAGCAGCTCCAGGCAGGGACTTATGAACACTGAAGCTTTCTTT; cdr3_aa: CASSSRQGLMNTEAFF
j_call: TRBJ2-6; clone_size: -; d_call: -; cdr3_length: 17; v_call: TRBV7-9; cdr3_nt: TGTGCCAGCAGCTTTAGGGCAGTGAGCTCTGGGGCCAACGTCCTGACTTTC; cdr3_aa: CASSFRAVSSGANVLTF
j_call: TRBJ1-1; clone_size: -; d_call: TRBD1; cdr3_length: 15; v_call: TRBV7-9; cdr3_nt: TGTGCCAGCAGAGCCCGACAGGGGGCGAACACTGAAGCTTTCTTT; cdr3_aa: CASRARQGANTEAFF
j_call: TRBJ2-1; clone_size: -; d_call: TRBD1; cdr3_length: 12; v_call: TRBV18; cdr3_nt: TGTGCCAGCTCAACAGGGGGCAATGAGCAGTTCTTC; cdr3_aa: CASSTGGNEQFF
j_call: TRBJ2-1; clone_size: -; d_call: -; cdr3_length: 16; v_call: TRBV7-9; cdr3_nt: TGTGCCAGCAGCCTCCTTCTCCACCTAGACTACAATGAGCAGTTCTTC; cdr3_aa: CASSLLLHLDYNEQFF
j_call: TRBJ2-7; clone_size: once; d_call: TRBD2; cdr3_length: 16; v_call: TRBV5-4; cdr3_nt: TGTGCCAGCAGCGGGCGGACTAGCGGGAGTATATACGAGCAGTACTTC; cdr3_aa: CASSGRTSGSIYEQYF
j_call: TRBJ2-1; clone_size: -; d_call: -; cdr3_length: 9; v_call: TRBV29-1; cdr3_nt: TGCAGCGTTGGCATTGAGCAGTTCTTC; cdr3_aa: CSVGIEQFF
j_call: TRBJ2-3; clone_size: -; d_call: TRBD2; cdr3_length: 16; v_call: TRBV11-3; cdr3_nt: TGTGCCAGCAGCTCGGGACTAGCGGGAGGGCCAGATACGCAGTATTTT; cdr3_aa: CASSSGLAGGPDTQYF
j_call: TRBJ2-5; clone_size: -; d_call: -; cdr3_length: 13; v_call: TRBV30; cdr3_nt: TGTGCCTGGAGCACAGGGATTACGAAGGAGCAGTACTTC; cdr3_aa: CAWSTGITKEQYF
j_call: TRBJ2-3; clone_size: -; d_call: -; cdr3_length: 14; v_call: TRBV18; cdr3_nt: TGTGCCAGCTCACCGAGGACGGACACAGATACGCAGTATTTT; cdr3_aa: CASSPRTDTDTQYF
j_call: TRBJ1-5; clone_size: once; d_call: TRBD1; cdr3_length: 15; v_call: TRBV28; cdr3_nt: TGTGCCAGCAGTGGGACAGGGGGTAGCAATCAGCCCCAGCATTTT; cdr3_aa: CASSGTGGSNQPQHF
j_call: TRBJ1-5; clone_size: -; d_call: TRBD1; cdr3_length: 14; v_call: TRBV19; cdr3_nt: TGTGCCAGTAGAGGGGACAGGCTGATCCAGCCCCAGCATTTT; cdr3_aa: CASRGDRLIQPQHF
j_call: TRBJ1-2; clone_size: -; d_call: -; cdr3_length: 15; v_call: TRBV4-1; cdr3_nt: TGCGCCAGCAGCCAAGGGAGCATACAGACCGGTGGCTACACCTTC; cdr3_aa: CASSQGSIQTGGYTF
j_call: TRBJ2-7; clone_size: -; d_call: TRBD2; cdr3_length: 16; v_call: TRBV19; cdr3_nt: TGTTCGTTAGTCGCTAGCGGGAGGGAGGTGCTTAACGAGCAGTACTTC; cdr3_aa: CSLVASGREVLNEQYF
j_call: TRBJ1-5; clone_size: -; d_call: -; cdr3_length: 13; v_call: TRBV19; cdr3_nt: TGTGCCAGTAGTCGCCAGGGTCGACAGCCCCAGCATTTT; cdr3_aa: CASSRQGRQPQHF
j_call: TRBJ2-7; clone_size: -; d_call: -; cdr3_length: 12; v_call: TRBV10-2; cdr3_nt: TGCGCCAGCAGTGGGGACTCCTACGAGCAGTACTTC; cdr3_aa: CASSGDSYEQYF
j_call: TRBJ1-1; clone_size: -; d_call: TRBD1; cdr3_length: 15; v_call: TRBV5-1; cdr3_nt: TGCGCCAGCAGCTCGGGACAGCAGCTGAACACTGAAGCTTTCTTT; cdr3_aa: CASSSGQQLNTEAFF
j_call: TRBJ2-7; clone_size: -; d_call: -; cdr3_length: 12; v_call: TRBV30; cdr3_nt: TGTGCCTGGATTAGGTCGTGGTCCGAGCAGTACTTC; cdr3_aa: CAWIRSWSEQYF